This TCR beta chain appears in the sequencing data of a study of blood T cell repertoires in COVID-19. About the study: Recovery among Cohort 3 donors was established by two negative PCRs, clearance, or symptom resolution.

The length of the CDR3 is 15 residues. Profiling relied on immunoSEQ multiplex PCR, and the TCRdb table lists in-frame clones only, not all of them. The sample consists of fewer than 250,000 clones, around 83% of them appearing once. Input material: PBMCs or T cells enriched from blood (not recorded which). The sequence came from a woman between 40 and 55 years old in a cohort exposed to, infected with or recovered from COVID-19 (not recorded which). The J gene is TRBJ2-7, the V gene TRBV21-1; the D segment call TRBD1 is taken from the table without a DNA check. TRBV21-1 is labeled a pseudogene. The CDR3 DNA follows: TGTGCCAGATCTGACAGGGTTAGACTATACTACGAGCAGTACTTC. Translation gives CARSDRVRLYYEQYF.